This T cell receptor (beta chain) comes out of a study of blood T cell repertoires in COVID-19. Across the study: Sources were T cells, B-cell-depleted T cells, or PBMCs; the material itself was cDNA or gDNA.

Looked up from germline, CDR1 is LGHNA and CDR2 is YNFKEQ. CDR3 length: 15 amino acids. Between the trimmed V and J ends, which lost 5 bases and 8 bases, there was a span of 21 bases. In the source study's methods: The authors estimated nucleated cell counts from reference gene primer amplification. The protocol was immunoSEQ multiplex PCR, while the TCRdb copy is restricted to in-frame clones and leaves out a portion. For V, J and clone size, that table is used; D and trimming come from the DNA. The sample holds about 160,000 clones, just over 85% seen once. Sample: peripheral blood. The rearrangement uses TRBV4-2 and TRBJ1-2; D is perhaps TRBD1 (6 bases). The TCR sequence derives from an older man with acute or convalescent COVID-19. The CDR3 sequence is CASSDVGGGGFGYTF. CDR3 DNA sequence: TGTGCCAGCAGCGACGTGGGGGGGGGCGGTTTCGGCTACACCTTC.